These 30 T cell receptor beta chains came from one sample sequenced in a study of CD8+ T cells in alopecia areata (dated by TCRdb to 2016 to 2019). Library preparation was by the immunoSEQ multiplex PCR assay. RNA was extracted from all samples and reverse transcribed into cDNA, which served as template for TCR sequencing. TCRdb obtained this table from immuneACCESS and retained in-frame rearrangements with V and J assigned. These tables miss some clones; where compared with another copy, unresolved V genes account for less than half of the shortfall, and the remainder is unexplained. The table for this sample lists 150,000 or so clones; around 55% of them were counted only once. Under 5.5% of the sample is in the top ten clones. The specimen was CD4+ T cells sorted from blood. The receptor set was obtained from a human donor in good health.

The CDR3 here is CASSLSTGRSNTEAFF. The CDR3 nucleotides read TGTGCCAGCAGCCTCTCCACGGGACGGTCGAACACTGAAGCTTTCTTT. The rearrangement uses TRBV11-2 and TRBJ1-1; D may be TRBD1 (5 bases). This CDR3 region has 16 residues. V shed 5 bases and J shed 1 base, with 17 bases lying between them. The germline V gene has CDR1 SGHAT and CDR2 FQNNGV.

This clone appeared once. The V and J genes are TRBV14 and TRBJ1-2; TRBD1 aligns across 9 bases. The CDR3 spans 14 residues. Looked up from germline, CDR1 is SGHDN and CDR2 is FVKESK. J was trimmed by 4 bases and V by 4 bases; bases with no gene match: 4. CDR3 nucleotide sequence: TGTGCCAGCAGCCGCTTGGGACAGGGCTATGGCTACACCTTC. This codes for CASSRLGQGYGYTF.

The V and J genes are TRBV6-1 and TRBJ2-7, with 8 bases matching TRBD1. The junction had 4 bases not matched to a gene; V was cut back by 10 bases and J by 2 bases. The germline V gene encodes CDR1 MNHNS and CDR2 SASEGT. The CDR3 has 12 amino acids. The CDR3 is CATTGGPYEQYF. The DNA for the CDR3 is TGTGCCACCACAGGGGGTCCCTACGAGCAGTACTTC.

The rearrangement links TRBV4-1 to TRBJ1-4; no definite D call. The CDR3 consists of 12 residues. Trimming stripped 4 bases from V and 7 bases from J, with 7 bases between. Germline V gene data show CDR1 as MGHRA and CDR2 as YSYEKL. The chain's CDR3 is CASSPPGEKLFF. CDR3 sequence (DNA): TGCGCCAGCAGCCCTCCGGGTGAAAAACTGTTTTTT.

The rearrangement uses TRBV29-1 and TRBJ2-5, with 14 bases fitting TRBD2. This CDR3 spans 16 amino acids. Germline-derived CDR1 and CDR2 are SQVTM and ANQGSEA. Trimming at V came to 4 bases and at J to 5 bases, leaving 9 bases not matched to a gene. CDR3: CSVVRLAGGIRETQYF. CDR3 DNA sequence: TGCAGCGTTGTCCGACTAGCGGGAGGGATTCGGGAGACCCAGTACTTC. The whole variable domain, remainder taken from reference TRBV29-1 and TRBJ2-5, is SAVISQKPSRDICQRGTSLTIQCQVDSQVTMMFWYRQQPGQSLTLIATANQGSEATYESGFVIDKFPISRPNLTFSTLTVSNMSPEDSSIYLCSVVRLAGGIRETQYFGPGTRLLVL.

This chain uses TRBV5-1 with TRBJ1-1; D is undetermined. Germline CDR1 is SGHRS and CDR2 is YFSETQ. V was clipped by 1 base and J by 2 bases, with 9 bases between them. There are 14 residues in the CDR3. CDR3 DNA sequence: TGCGCCAGCAGCTTGCGGGTACAAAACACTGAAGCTTTCTTT. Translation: CASSLRVQNTEAFF. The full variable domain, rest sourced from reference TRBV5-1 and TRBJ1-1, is KAGVTQTPRYLIKTRGQQVTLSCSPISGHRSVSWYQQTPGQGLQFLFEYFSETQRNKGNFPGRFSGRQFSNSRSEMNVSTLELGDSALYLCASSLRVQNTEAFFGQGTRLTVV.

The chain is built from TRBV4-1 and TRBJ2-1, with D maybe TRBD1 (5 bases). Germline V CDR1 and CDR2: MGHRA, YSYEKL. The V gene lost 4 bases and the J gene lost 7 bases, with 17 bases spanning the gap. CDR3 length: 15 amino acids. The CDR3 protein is CASSPGTYRGNEQFF. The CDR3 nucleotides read TGCGCCAGCAGCCCAGGAACATATAGGGGAAATGAGCAGTTCTTC.

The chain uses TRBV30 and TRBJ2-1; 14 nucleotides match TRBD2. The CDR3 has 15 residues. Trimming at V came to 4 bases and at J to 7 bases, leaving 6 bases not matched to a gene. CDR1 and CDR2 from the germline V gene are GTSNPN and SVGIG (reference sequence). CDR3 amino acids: CAWTRGTSGRNEQFF. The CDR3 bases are TGTGCCTGGACCCGAGGGACTAGCGGGAGAAATGAGCAGTTCTTC.

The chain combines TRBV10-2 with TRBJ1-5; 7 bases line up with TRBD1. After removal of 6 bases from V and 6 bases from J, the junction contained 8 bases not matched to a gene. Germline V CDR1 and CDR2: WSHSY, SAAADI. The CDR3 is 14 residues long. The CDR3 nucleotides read TGCGCCAGCAGCGACCAGGGGGTTCGTCAGCCCCAGCATTTT. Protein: CASSDQGVRQPQHF.

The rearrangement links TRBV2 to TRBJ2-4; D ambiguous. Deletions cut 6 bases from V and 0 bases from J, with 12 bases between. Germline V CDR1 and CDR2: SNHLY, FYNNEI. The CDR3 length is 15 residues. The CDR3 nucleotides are TGTGCCAGCAGGGTCGGGTTGGTAGCCAAAAACATTCAGTACTTC. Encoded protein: CASRVGLVAKNIQYF.

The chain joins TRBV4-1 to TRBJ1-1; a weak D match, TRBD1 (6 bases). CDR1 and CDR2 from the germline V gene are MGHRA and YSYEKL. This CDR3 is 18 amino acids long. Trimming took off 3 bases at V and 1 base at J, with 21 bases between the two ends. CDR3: CASSHLTGQGPWNTEAFF. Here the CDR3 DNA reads TGCGCCAGCAGCCACCTAACAGGGCAGGGGCCTTGGAACACTGAAGCTTTCTTT.

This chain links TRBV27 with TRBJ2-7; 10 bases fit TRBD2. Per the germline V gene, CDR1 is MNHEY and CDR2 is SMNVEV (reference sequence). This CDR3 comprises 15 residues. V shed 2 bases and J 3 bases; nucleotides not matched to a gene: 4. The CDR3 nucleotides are TGTGCCAGCAGTTTAGGTAGCGGGAGGCTCTACGAGCAGTACTTC. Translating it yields CASSLGSGRLYEQYF.

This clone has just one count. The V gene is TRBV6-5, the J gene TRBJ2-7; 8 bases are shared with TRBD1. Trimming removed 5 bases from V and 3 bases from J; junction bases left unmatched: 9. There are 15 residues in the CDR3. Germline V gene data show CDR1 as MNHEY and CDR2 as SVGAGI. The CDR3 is CASSPRDRSYYEQYF. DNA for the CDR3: TGTGCCAGCAGTCCCCGGGACAGGTCATACTACGAGCAGTACTTC.

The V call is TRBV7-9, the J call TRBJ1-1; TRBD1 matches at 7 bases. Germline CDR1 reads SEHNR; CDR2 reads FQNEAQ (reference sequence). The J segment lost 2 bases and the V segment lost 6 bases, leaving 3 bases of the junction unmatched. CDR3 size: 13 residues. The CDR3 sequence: CASRQGTNTEAFF. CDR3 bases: TGTGCCAGCAGACAGGGGACAAACACTGAAGCTTTCTTT.

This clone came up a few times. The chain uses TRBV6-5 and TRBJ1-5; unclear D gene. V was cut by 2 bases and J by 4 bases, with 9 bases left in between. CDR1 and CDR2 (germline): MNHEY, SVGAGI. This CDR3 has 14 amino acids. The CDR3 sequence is CASSYREGNQPQHF. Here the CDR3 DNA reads TGTGCCAGCAGTTACCGTGAGGGAAATCAGCCCCAGCATTTT.

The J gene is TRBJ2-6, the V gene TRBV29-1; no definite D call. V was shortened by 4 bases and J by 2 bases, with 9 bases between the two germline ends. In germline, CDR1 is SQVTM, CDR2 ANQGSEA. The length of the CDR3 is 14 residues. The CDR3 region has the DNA TGCAGCGTTGGAACGGGTACTGGGGCCAACGTCCTGACTTTC. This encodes CSVGTGTGANVLTF.

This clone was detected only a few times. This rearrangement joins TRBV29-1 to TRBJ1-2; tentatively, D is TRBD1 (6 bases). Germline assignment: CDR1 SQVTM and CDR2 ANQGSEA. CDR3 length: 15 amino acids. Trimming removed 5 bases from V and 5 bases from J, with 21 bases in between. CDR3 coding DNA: TGCAGCGTTCAGACAGGAGGAGGAAAGTGGTATGGCTACACCTTC. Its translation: CSVQTGGGKWYGYTF.

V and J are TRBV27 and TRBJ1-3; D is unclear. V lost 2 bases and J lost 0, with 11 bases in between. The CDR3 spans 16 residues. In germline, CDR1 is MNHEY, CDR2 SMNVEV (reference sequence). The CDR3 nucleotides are TGTGCCAGCAGTTTACGCGGCGGAAACTCTGGAAACACCATATATTTT. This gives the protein CASSLRGGNSGNTIYF.

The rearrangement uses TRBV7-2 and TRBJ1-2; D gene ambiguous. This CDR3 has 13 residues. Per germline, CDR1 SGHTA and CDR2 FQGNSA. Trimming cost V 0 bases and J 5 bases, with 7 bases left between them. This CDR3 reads CASSLAREYGYTF. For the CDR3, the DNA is TGTGCCAGCAGCTTAGCGAGGGAGTATGGCTACACCTTC.

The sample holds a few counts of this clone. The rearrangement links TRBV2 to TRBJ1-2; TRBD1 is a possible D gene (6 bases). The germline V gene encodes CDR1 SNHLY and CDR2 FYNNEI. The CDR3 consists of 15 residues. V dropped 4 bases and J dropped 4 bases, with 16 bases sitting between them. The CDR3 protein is CASSAGAGALYGYTF. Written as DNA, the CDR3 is TGTGCCAGCAGTGCTGGGGCAGGGGCCCTCTATGGCTACACCTTC.

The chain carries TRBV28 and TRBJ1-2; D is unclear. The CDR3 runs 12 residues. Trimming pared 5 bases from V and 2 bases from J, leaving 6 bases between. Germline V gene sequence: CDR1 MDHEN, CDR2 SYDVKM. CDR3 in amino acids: CASSPSNYGYTF. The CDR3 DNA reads TGTGCCAGCAGTCCTTCGAACTATGGCTACACCTTC.

CDR3 region: CASSEYGVERETQYF. CDR3 bases: TGTGCCAGCAGTGAATACGGGGTAGAGCGAGAGACCCAGTACTTC. The J gene is TRBJ2-5, the V gene TRBV25-1; tentatively, D is TRBD2 (5 bases). Germline loops: CDR1 MGHDK, CDR2 SYGVNS. The CDR3 contains 15 residues. Trimming took off 0 bases at V and 4 bases at J, with 12 bases between the two ends.

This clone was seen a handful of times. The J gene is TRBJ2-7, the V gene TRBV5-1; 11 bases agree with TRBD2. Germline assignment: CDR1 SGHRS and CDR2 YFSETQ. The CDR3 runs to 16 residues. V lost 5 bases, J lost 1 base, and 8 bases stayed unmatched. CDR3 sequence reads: CASSFGLAGRSYEQYF. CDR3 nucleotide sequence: TGCGCCAGCAGTTTTGGACTAGCGGGCCGATCCTACGAGCAGTACTTC.

CDR3 loop: CASRTSGRYNEQFF. The CDR3 DNA follows: TGTGCCAGCAGGACTAGCGGGAGGTACAATGAGCAGTTCTTC. The chain has TRBV25-1 and TRBJ2-1, with TRBD2 identical over 13 bases. This CDR3 region has 14 residues. Germline CDR1 MGHDK, CDR2 SYGVNS. V shed 6 bases, J shed 4 bases, and the junction held 0 bases outside the gene matches.

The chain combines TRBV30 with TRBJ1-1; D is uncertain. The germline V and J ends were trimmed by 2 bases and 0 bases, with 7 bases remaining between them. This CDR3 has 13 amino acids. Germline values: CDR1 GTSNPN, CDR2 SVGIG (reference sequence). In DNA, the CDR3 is TGTGCCTGGAGTCTTACGATGAACACTGAAGCTTTCTTT. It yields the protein CAWSLTMNTEAFF. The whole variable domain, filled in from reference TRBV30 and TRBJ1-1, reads SQTIHQWPATLVQPVGSPLSLECTVEGTSNPNLYWYRQAAGRGLQLLFYSVGIGQISSEVPQNLSASRPQDRQFILSSKKLLLSDSGFYLCAWSLTMNTEAFFGQGTRLTVV.

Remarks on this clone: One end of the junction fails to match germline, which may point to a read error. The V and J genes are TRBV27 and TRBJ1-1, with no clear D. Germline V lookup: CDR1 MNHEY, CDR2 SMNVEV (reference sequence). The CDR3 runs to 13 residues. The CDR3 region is CASSLLPNTEAFF. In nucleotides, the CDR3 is TGTGCCAGTAGTTTATTGCCAAACACTGAAGCTTTCTTT.

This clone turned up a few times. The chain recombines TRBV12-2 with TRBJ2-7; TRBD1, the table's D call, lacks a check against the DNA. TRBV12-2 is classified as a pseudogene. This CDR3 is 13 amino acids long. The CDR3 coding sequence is TGTGCAAGTCGTCGACAGGGAACGGGCGAGCAGTACTTC. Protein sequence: CASRRQGTGEQYF.

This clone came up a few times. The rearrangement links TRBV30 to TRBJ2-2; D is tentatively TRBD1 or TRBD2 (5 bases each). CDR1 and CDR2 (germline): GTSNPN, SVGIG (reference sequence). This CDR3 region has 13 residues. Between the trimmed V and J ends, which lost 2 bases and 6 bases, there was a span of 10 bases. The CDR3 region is CAWSTGTAGELFF. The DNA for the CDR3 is TGTGCCTGGAGTACCGGGACCGCCGGGGAGCTGTTTTTT.

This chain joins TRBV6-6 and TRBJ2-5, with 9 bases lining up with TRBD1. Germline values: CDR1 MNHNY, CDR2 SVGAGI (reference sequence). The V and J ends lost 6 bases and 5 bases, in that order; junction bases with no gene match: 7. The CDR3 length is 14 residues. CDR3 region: CASRTQGAGETQYF. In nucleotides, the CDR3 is TGTGCCAGCAGAACACAGGGGGCAGGGGAGACCCAGTACTTC.

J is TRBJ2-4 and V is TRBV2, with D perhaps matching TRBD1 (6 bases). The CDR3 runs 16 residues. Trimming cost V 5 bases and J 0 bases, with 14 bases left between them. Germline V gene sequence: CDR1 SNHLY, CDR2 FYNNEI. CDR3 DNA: TGTGCCAGCAGTCCGGGACACTCAAAAGCCAAAAACATTCAGTACTTC. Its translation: CASSPGHSKAKNIQYF.